The 11 T cell receptor beta chains reported below all come from one sample, sequenced in a study of identical twins. MiXCR was run by TCRdb on the 5' RACE reads, yielding one entry per CDR3 protein. The table lists about 250,000 distinct CDR3 sequences, approximately 8.3% of them singletons. These sequences were also reported in another study, on yellow fever vaccine responses in identical twins.

Sequenced material: CD8+ T cells sorted from blood. Source of these receptors: a woman aged 18 to 35 in good health.

The rearrangement uses TRBV6-1 and TRBJ1-1; TRBD1 aligns across 7 bases. Germline CDR1 and CDR2: MNHNS and SASEGT. J gave up 0 bases and V 6 bases, and 7 bases lay outside the gene matches. The CDR3 extends over 15 amino acids. The CDR3 spells CASSKAGGMNTEAFF. In nucleotides, the CDR3 is TGTGCCAGCAGCAAGGCAGGGGGGATGAACACTGAAGCTTTCTTT.

This clonotype came up a few times. The chain combines TRBV20-1 with TRBJ1-2; D remains ambiguous. There are 12 residues in the CDR3. Germline loops: CDR1 DFQATT, CDR2 SNEGSKA (reference sequence). Trimming took 5 bases from V and 5 from J, leaving 12 bases between them. DNA for the CDR3: TGCAGTGCTCCACCAGATTATTATGGCTACACCTTC. Its protein is CSAPPDYYGYTF.

V and J are TRBV27 and TRBJ2-3; TRBD2 matches 13 bases. Looked up from germline, CDR1 is MNHEY and CDR2 is SMNVEV (reference sequence). The CDR3 has 17 amino acids. After removal of 3 bases from V and 4 bases from J, the junction contained 7 bases not matched to a gene. The CDR3 DNA reads TGTGCCAGCAGTTTTGGGACTAGCGGGATAAATGCAGATACGCAGTATTTT. Translating it yields CASSFGTSGINADTQYF.

Ten or more counts support this clonotype. The chain is built from TRBV28 and TRBJ2-7, with D perhaps matching TRBD1 or TRBD2 (7 bases each). The ends were cut back, 10 bases at V and 6 bases at J, with 13 bases in the middle. The CDR3 contains 11 residues. CDR1 MDHEN and CDR2 SYDVKM come from the germline V gene. CDR3 loop: CATFRGGEQYF. CDR3 nucleotide sequence: TGTGCCACGTTCAGGGGGGGCGAGCAGTACTTC.

This clonotype was counted only a few times. This chain uses TRBV4-3 with TRBJ2-1; D unclear. The V end lost 5 bases, the J end lost 1 base, and 12 bases lay between the germline ends. The length of the CDR3 is 15 residues. Germline CDR1 reads LGHNA; CDR2 reads YSLEER. CDR3 protein: CASSSSNRSYNEQFF. The CDR3 DNA reads TGCGCCAGCAGCTCATCGAACAGATCCTACAATGAGCAGTTCTTC.

The gene calls are TRBV6-2 or TRBV6-3 and TRBJ1-5; no definite D call. Germline CDR1 and CDR2: MNHEY and SVGEGT. Trimming took off 4 bases at V and 7 bases at J, with 11 bases between the two ends. The CDR3 consists of 13 residues. For the CDR3, the DNA is TGTGCCAGCAGTTTATTTGTCGGGCAGCCCCAGCATTTT. Amino acid sequence: CASSLFVGQPQHF.

This clonotype was observed a handful of times. The V gene is TRBV9, the J gene TRBJ2-3; weak D call: TRBD2 (6 bases). Trimming pared 4 bases from V and 5 bases from J, leaving 11 bases between. Germline CDR1 reads SGDLS; CDR2 reads YYNGEE. The CDR3 covers 13 residues. CDR3 DNA: TGTGCCAGCAGCCCGCCGGGGGTAGATACGCAGTATTTT. Its protein is CASSPPGVDTQYF.

A few counts support this clonotype. This chain joins TRBV6-1 and TRBJ1-4; tentative D call: TRBD1 (6 bases). This CDR3 region has 14 residues. The V gene lost 6 bases and the J gene lost 6 bases, with 14 bases spanning the gap. Germline V gene sequence: CDR1 MNHNS, CDR2 SASEGT. The CDR3 spells CASSLTGPDEKLFF. CDR3 DNA: TGTGCCAGCAGCCTTACAGGGCCCGATGAAAAACTGTTTTTT.

This clonotype was seen at least ten times. The chain carries TRBV27 and TRBJ2-5; D could derive from TRBD1 or TRBD2 (5 bases each). CDR1 MNHEY and CDR2 SMNVEV come from the germline V gene (reference sequence). V lost 4 bases and J 5 bases, leaving 8 bases between the germline ends. The CDR3 covers 12 residues. The CDR3 nucleotides read TGTGCCAGCAGTTCTGAGGGGGAGACCCAGTACTTC. This encodes CASSSEGETQYF.

This clonotype was seen many times. This chain uses TRBV7-9 with TRBJ2-1, with D maybe TRBD2 (5 bases). This CDR3 spans 15 amino acids. V was shortened by 0 bases and J by 4 bases, with 10 bases between the two germline ends. The V gene's germline CDR1 is SEHNR and CDR2 FQNEAQ (reference sequence). The CDR3 loop reads CASSLADYLYNEQFF. The DNA of the CDR3 is TGTGCCAGCAGCTTAGCCGACTACTTATACAATGAGCAGTTCTTC.

This chain joins TRBV7-9 and TRBJ2-5, with a possible D match to TRBD1 (6 bases). The germline V gene has CDR1 SEHNR and CDR2 FQNEAQ (reference sequence). The CDR3 is 16 amino acids. V was trimmed by 0 bases and J by 1 base, leaving 12 bases between them. The chain's CDR3 is CASSLADRIIQETQYF. CDR3 DNA: TGTGCCAGCAGCTTAGCGGACAGAATTATCCAAGAGACCCAGTACTTC.